These 16 T cell receptor beta chains came from one sample sequenced in a study of blood T cells in healthy people across ages. For the second PCR, which ran for about 7 to 12 cycles, a sample-barcoded 5' primer and a J-beta primer mix were used. TCRdb reprocessed the 5' RACE reads with MiXCR, giving one entry per CDR3 protein. Of hundreds of thousands of distinct CDR3 sequences in the sample, around two thirds are singletons; the top ten hold 25% to 35%. Sequencing was carried out using blood. These receptors came from a man younger than 45 in good health.

The chain links TRBV25-1 to TRBJ2-5, with 9 nucleotides matching TRBD2. The CDR3 extends over 14 amino acids. With V trimmed by 5 bases and J by 5 bases, 6 bases remained unmatched. Germline V CDR1 and CDR2: MGHDK, SYGVNS. The CDR3 protein is CASSPAGGWETQYF. The CDR3 bases are TGTGCCAGCAGTCCAGCGGGGGGTTGGGAGACCCAGTACTTC.

The chain has TRBV20-1 and TRBJ1-1, with a weak D call TRBD1 (5 bases). Germline CDR1 DFQATT, CDR2 SNEGSKA (reference sequence). CDR3 length: 13 residues. Trimming cost V 4 bases and J 1 base, with 10 bases left between them. This CDR3 reads CSAIRQQNTEAFF. DNA of the CDR3: TGCAGTGCTATTCGACAGCAGAACACTGAAGCTTTCTTT.

The rearrangement links TRBV27 to TRBJ2-1; 9 nucleotides agree with TRBD2. Germline V lookup: CDR1 MNHEY, CDR2 SMNVEV (reference sequence). The length of the CDR3 is 12 residues. Trimming removed 7 bases from V and 10 bases from J; junction bases left unmatched: 5. The CDR3 DNA is TGTGCCAGCACCAATAGCGGGGGCGAGCAGTTCTTC. Protein: CASTNSGGEQFF.

Concerning this clonotype itself: At one end the junction does not follow the germline gene, possibly because of a read error. The chain is built from TRBV30 and TRBJ2-3; tentatively, D is TRBD1 or TRBD2 (5 bases each). Germline lookup yields CDR1 GTSNPN and CDR2 SVGIG (reference sequence). The CDR3 extends over 12 amino acids. CDR3 loop: CAGRGDTDTQYF. CDR3 coding DNA: TGTGCCGGGAGAGGGGACACAGATACGCAGTATTTT.

The gene calls are TRBV28 and TRBJ1-1; D gene unclear. CDR1 is MDHEN, CDR2 SYDVKM, per germline. V was cut by 2 bases and J by 6 bases, with 10 bases left in between. The CDR3 has 13 amino acids. CDR3 bases: TGTGCCAGCAGTTTACCCGGACGCTCTGAAGCTTTCTTT. Translating gives CASSLPGRSEAFF.

This clonotype was detected once. V usage is TRBV20-1 and J usage is TRBJ2-5; D is perhaps TRBD1 (6 bases). This CDR3 has 13 amino acids. Trimming shortened V by 0 bases and J by 5 bases, and 10 bases separated the two germline ends. The germline V gene has CDR1 DFQATT and CDR2 SNEGSKA (reference sequence). CDR3 DNA sequence: TGCAGTGCTAGAGATCCTACAGGGGAGACCCAGTACTTC. Encoded protein: CSARDPTGETQYF.

The chain joins TRBV3-1 to TRBJ2-2; D perhaps matches TRBD1 (6 bases). This CDR3 has 11 amino acids. Deletions cut 8 bases from V and 6 bases from J, with 7 bases between. Germline CDR1 LGHDT, CDR2 YNNKEL (reference sequence). The CDR3 sequence: CASSGAGELFF. The CDR3 DNA reads TGTGCCAGCTCAGGGGCCGGGGAGCTGTTTTTT.

This clonotype was detected only once. J is TRBJ2-1 and V is TRBV20-1, with no clear D. CDR1 DFQATT and CDR2 SNEGSKA come from the germline V gene (reference sequence). The CDR3 runs 20 residues. Trimming shortened V by 0 bases and J by 0 bases, and 24 bases separated the two germline ends. This CDR3 is CSARDIGHFGRKSSYNEQFF. The CDR3 DNA sequence: TGCAGTGCTAGAGATATAGGTCATTTTGGGCGGAAGAGCTCCTACAATGAGCAGTTCTTC.

The chain links TRBV20-1 to TRBJ2-4, with TRBD2 matching over 7 bases. V shed 5 bases, J shed 0 bases, and the junction held 10 bases outside the gene matches. Germline CDR1 and CDR2: DFQATT and SNEGSKA (reference sequence). The CDR3 is 16 residues long. The CDR3 here is CSARRAGELAKNIQYF. DNA for the CDR3: TGCAGTGCTCGACGGGCGGGGGAACTAGCCAAAAACATTCAGTACTTC.

The chain uses TRBV6-1 and TRBJ1-1; possible D gene TRBD1, 6 bases. This CDR3 is 15 amino acids long. Trimming shortened V by 2 bases and J by 2 bases, and 12 bases separated the two germline ends. The V gene's germline CDR1 is MNHNS and CDR2 SASEGT. This CDR3 reads CASSETGRGNTEAFF. CDR3 bases: TGTGCCAGCAGTGAAACAGGGAGGGGAAACACTGAAGCTTTCTTT.

The gene calls are TRBV7-2 and TRBJ2-5, with D perhaps given as TRBD1 or TRBD2 (5 bases each). TRBJ2-7 explains the end of the DNA better; the J call may be wrong. The CDR3 has 16 residues. CDR1 and CDR2 (germline): SGHTA, FQGNSA. DNA of the CDR3: TGTGCCAGCAGCTTAGAGGGGACGGCGTACGCCTACGAGCAGTACTTC. Encoded protein: CASSLEGTAYAYEQYF.

The rearrangement joins TRBV29-1 to TRBJ1-1; no firm D call. V was trimmed by 7 bases and J by 5 bases, leaving 17 bases between them. Germline V CDR1 and CDR2: SQVTM, ANQGSEA. This CDR3 is built from 13 residues. DNA of the CDR3: TGCAGCGCCTCCCACGGAGTGGAGACTGAAGCTTTCTTT. As protein: CSASHGVETEAFF.

The chain combines TRBV15 with TRBJ2-4; D may correspond to TRBD1 or TRBD2 (5 bases each). V was shortened by 4 bases and J by 3 bases, with 13 bases between the two germline ends. Germline V gene lookup returns CDR1 LNHNV and CDR2 YYDKDF (reference sequence). The CDR3 covers 15 residues. CDR3 sequence: CATSTATGGKNIQYF. In DNA, the CDR3 is TGTGCCACCAGCACCGCAACAGGAGGCAAAAACATTCAGTACTTC.

The rearrangement uses TRBV7-8 and TRBJ2-5; the D gene is possibly TRBD2 (6 bases). Germline-derived CDR1 and CDR2 are SGHVS and FQNEAQ. V shed 4 bases and J shed 4 bases, with 13 bases lying between them. The CDR3 runs to 14 residues. The CDR3 DNA is TGTGCCAGCAGCTGGGGAGCGGGTGGAGAGACCCAGTACTTC. The encoded protein is CASSWGAGGETQYF.

In its sample, this clonotype was seen once. The J gene is TRBJ1-1, the V gene TRBV6-5; D is perhaps TRBD1 (5 bases). The V end was cut by 4 bases, the J end by 5 bases, with 17 bases between. This CDR3 contains 15 residues. Germline CDR1 MNHEY, CDR2 SVGAGI. The CDR3 bases are TGTGCCAGCAGTTCTCGCGGTGGGGGAGGAACTGAAGCTTTCTTT. As protein: CASSSRGGGGTEAFF.

V usage is TRBV10-3 and J usage is TRBJ2-7; D uncertain. The V gene's germline CDR1 is ENHRY and CDR2 SYGVKD. V lost 6 bases, J lost 1 base, and 4 bases lay in between. This CDR3 is built from 11 residues. The CDR3 protein is CAISPSYEQYF. The CDR3 DNA is TGTGCCATCAGCCCTTCCTACGAGCAGTACTTC.